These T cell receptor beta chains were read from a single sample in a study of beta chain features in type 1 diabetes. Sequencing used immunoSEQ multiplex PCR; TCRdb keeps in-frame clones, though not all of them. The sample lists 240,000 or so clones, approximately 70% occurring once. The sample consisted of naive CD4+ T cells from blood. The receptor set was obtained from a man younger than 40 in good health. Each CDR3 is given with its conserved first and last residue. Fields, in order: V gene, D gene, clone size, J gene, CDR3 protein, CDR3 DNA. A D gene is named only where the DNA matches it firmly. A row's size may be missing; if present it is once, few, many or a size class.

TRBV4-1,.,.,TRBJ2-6,CASSSFVFSSGANVLTF,TGCGCCAGCAGCTCCTTCGTCTTCAGCTCTGGGGCCAACGTCCTGACTTTC
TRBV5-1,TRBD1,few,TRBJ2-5,CASSLAGTGQETQYF,TGCGCCAGCAGCCTCGCCGGGACAGGCCAAGAGACCCAGTACTTC
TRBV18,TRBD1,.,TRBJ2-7,CASSSGTGDPYEQYF,TGTGCCAGCTCATCAGGGACAGGGGATCCCTACGAGCAGTACTTC
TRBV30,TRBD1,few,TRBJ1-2,CAWSPQGGTYGYTF,TGTGCCTGGAGCCCACAGGGGGGCACCTATGGCTACACCTTC
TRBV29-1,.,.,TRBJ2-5,CSVEDLYQETQYF,TGCAGCGTTGAAGATCTCTACCAAGAGACCCAGTACTTC
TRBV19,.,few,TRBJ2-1,CASSIAVYNEQFF,TGTGCCAGTAGTATAGCAGTCTACAATGAGCAGTTCTTC
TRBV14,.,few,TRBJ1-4,CASSPGSKAPKLFF,TGTGCCAGCAGCCCGGGATCTAAAGCCCCAAAACTGTTTTTT
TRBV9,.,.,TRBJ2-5,CASSGSRVSGETQYF,TGTGCCAGCAGCGGATCCAGGGTTAGTGGTGAGACCCAGTACTTC
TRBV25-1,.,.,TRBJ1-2,CATARTGSNYGYTF,TGTGCCACCGCACGTACAGGGAGTAACTATGGCTACACCTTC
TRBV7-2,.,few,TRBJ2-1,CASSSREGLARGSYNEQFF,TGTGCCAGCAGCTCCAGAGAGGGGCTAGCGCGTGGCTCCTACAATGAGCAGTTCTTC
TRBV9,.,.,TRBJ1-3,CASSAPVENTIYF,TGTGCCAGCAGCGCCCCCGTGGAAAACACCATATATTTT
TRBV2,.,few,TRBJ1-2,CASSEAGYYGYTF,TGTGCCAGCAGTGAAGCGGGCTACTATGGCTACACCTTC
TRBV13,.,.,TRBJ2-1,CASSPPRAGEQFF,TGTGCCAGCAGCCCCCCCCGAGCCGGTGAGCAGTTCTTC
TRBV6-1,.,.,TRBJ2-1,CASRLSRYNEQFF,TGTGCCAGCAGGCTCTCTAGGTACAATGAGCAGTTCTTC
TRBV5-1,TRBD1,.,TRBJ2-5,CASSWGGQGGQETQYF,TGCGCCAGCAGCTGGGGAGGACAGGGGGGTCAAGAGACCCAGTACTTC
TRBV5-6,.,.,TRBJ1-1,CASSSGRRTEAFF,TGTGCCAGCAGCTCGGGCCGGAGAACTGAAGCTTTCTTT
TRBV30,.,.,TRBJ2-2,CAWSLAGSNGELFF,TGTGCCTGGAGTCTCGCGGGCAGCAACGGGGAGCTGTTTTTT
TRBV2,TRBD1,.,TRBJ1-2,CASTWDRGGYTF,TGTGCCAGCACCTGGGACAGGGGTGGCTACACCTTC
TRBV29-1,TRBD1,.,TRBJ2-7,CSVTPGQGGEQYF,TGCAGCGTTACTCCGGGACAGGGTGGCGAGCAGTACTTC